These 31 T cell receptor beta chains were all obtained from the same sample, sequenced in a study of blood T cell repertoires in COVID-19. Sequencing was performed with immunoSEQ multiplex PCR; in TCRdb, only in-frame clones are kept and a portion is missing. The sample records hundreds of thousands of clones, roughly 90% being singletons. The specimen was peripheral blood. These receptors were collected from a woman in her forties or fifties with acute or convalescent COVID-19.

V usage is TRBV6-2 or TRBV6-3 and J usage is TRBJ2-7; a possible D gene is TRBD2 (6 bases). CDR1 MNHEY and CDR2 SVGEGT come from the germline V gene. Trimming removed 5 bases at V and 4 bases at J, with 18 bases between. CDR3 length: 15 residues. The CDR3 sequence is CASSTRDFSSYEQYF. CDR3 DNA: TGTGCCAGCAGTACCCGGGACTTCAGCTCTTACGAGCAGTACTTC.

This chain joins TRBV2 and TRBJ2-3, with 8 bases identical to TRBD2. Per germline, CDR1 SNHLY and CDR2 FYNNEI. The CDR3 has 13 amino acids. V shed 6 bases and J 4 bases; nucleotides not matched to a gene: 3. The CDR3 loop reads CASSRSGADTQYF. CDR3 bases: TGTGCCAGCAGCCGTAGCGGGGCAGATACGCAGTATTTT.

This chain uses TRBV20-1 with TRBJ1-2, with D unclear. Per the germline V gene, CDR1 is DFQATT and CDR2 is SNEGSKA (reference sequence). The length of the CDR3 is 11 residues. The ends were cut back, 6 bases at V and 6 bases at J, with 11 bases in the middle. The CDR3: CSAGEPHGYTF. The CDR3 DNA reads TGCAGTGCCGGGGAGCCACATGGCTACACCTTC.

The chain combines TRBV6-1 with TRBJ1-1; no reliable D call. Germline assignment: CDR1 MNHNS and CDR2 SASEGT. V gave up 3 bases and J gave up 7 bases, with 6 bases separating them. This CDR3 comprises 11 residues. CDR3 sequence: CASSDAGEAFF. CDR3 nucleotide sequence: TGTGCCAGCAGTGACGCGGGTGAAGCTTTCTTT.

This clone was seen more than once but under ten times. The junction and the germline gene differ at one end; a read error may be behind it. The rearrangement links TRBV15 to TRBJ1-5, with D unresolved. The CDR3 totals 17 residues. Germline lookup yields CDR1 LNHNV and CDR2 YYDKDF (reference sequence). The CDR3 spells CATSSRPGGNSHQPQHF. For the CDR3, the DNA is TGTGCCACCAGCAGCCGCCCAGGCGGGAATAGCCATCAGCCCCAGCATTTT.

On this clone: Other nucleotide sequences in the sample specify the same CDR3. The V gene is TRBV9, the J gene TRBJ2-1; D possibly corresponds to TRBD2 (6 bases). CDR1 and CDR2 from the germline V gene are SGDLS and YYNGEE. The CDR3 sequence is 20 residues long. Deletions cut 0 bases from V and 2 bases from J, with 24 bases between. Here the CDR3 reads CASSVDQGGHGIGAYNEQFF. DNA of the CDR3: TGTGCCAGCAGCGTAGACCAGGGAGGACACGGCATAGGGGCCTACAATGAGCAGTTCTTC.

The rearrangement links TRBV12-5 to TRBJ1-5; D not resolved. From germline, CDR1 is LGHNT and CDR2 FRNRAP. CDR3 length: 16 residues. Trimming left V 5 bases short and J 6 bases short, with 20 bases between. The CDR3 bases are TGTGCTAGTGGTGCCGGGAGGCAGGAGGTGAGTCAGCCCCAGCATTTT. It codes for CASGAGRQEVSQPQHF. Combining the CDR3 with reference TRBV12-5 and TRBJ1-5 gives the whole variable domain DARVTQTPRHKVTEMGQEVTMRCQPILGHNTVFWYRQTMMQGLELLAYFRNRAPLDDSGMPKDRFSAEMPDATLATLKIQPSEPRDSAVYFCASGAGRQEVSQPQHFGDGTRLSIL.

The chain recombines TRBV29-1 with TRBJ1-1; TRBD1 might be the D (6 bases). Germline loops: CDR1 SQVTM, CDR2 ANQGSEA. The CDR3 covers 14 residues. Trimming stripped 7 bases from V and 0 bases from J, with 15 bases between. The CDR3 sequence is CSGTWDNLNTEAFF. The CDR3, as DNA: TGCAGCGGGACTTGGGACAACTTGAACACTGAAGCTTTCTTT.

The rearrangement joins TRBV19 to TRBJ1-2, with D tentatively TRBD1 (5 bases). Germline V gene data show CDR1 as LNHDA and CDR2 as SQIVND (reference sequence). The CDR3 runs to 14 residues. V was shortened by 6 bases and J by 2 bases, with 13 bases between the two germline ends. In DNA form, the CDR3 reads TGTGCCAGTAGGCAGGGACTGAGGAACTATGGCTACACCTTC. It specifies CASRQGLRNYGYTF.

The rearrangement links TRBV5-1 to TRBJ2-5, with 10 bases fitting TRBD2. Trimming cost V 0 bases and J 4 bases; bases outside gene matches: 12. The CDR3 is 18 amino acids. Germline V lookup: CDR1 SGHRS, CDR2 YFSETQ. CDR3 bases: TGCGCCAGCAGCTTGGCCAGGGCTAGCGGGAGAATCGGAGAGACCCAGTACTTC. Amino acid sequence: CASSLARASGRIGETQYF.

The chain recombines TRBV24-1 with TRBJ2-1; 11 bases fit TRBD1. Per germline, CDR1 KGHDR and CDR2 SFDVKD. This CDR3 region has 15 residues. Trimming at V came to 3 bases and at J to 7 bases, leaving 4 bases not matched to a gene. CDR3 sequence reads: CATSDPGQGGNEQFF. The DNA of the CDR3 is TGTGCCACCAGTGATCCGGGACAGGGGGGGAATGAGCAGTTCTTC.

DNA for the CDR3: TGTGCCAGCACCACCGGGGGGGAAGAGACCCAGTACTTC. Translation: CASTTGGEETQYF. This chain uses TRBV11-2 with TRBJ2-5; 8 bases fit TRBD2. The CDR3 consists of 13 residues. The germline gives CDR1 SGHAT, CDR2 FQNNGV. With V trimmed by 7 bases and J by 3 bases, 4 bases remained unmatched.

This clone has just one count. The chain links TRBV5-1 to TRBJ2-2; maybe TRBD2 (6 bases). The CDR3 runs 14 residues. Germline lookup yields CDR1 SGHRS and CDR2 YFSETQ. The V end was cut by 4 bases, the J end by 4 bases, with 11 bases between. CDR3 sequence reads: CASSPAGGTGELFF. The CDR3 DNA reads TGCGCCAGCAGCCCGGCCGGGGGCACCGGGGAGCTGTTTTTT.

This clone was picked up one time. The V call is TRBV11-3, the J call TRBJ2-3, with D possibly TRBD2 on 5 matching bases. The CDR3 contains 12 residues. Trimming took off 1 base at V and 11 bases at J, with 10 bases between the two ends. Germline CDR1 is SGHNT and CDR2 is YENEEA. The CDR3 sequence: CASSLGEAVQYF. CDR3 in DNA: TGTGCCAGCAGCTTAGGAGAAGCGGTGCAGTATTTT.

J is TRBJ1-2 and V is TRBV2; no clear D gene. Germline V lookup: CDR1 SNHLY, CDR2 FYNNEI. Trimming removed 3 bases at V and 7 bases at J, with 9 bases between. This CDR3 contains 12 residues. The CDR3 loop is CASSEREVGYTF. Written as DNA, the CDR3 is TGTGCCAGCAGTGAGAGGGAGGTTGGCTACACCTTC. The full variable domain, rest sourced from reference TRBV2 and TRBJ1-2, is EPEVTQTPSHQVTQMGQEVILRCVPISNHLYFYWYRQILGQKVEFLVSFYNNEISEKSEIFDDQFSVERPDGSNFTLKIRSTKLEDSAMYFCASSEREVGYTFGSGTRLTVV.

The V and J genes are TRBV24-1 and TRBJ2-2, with 8 bases that match TRBD1. V shed 8 bases and J 3 bases; nucleotides not matched to a gene: 4. Germline V lookup: CDR1 KGHDR, CDR2 SFDVKD. CDR3 length: 14 residues. CDR3 amino acids: CATTPTGDTGELFF. The CDR3 DNA sequence: TGTGCCACCACCCCGACAGGGGACACCGGGGAGCTGTTTTTT.

The chain is built from TRBV4-3 and TRBJ2-1; 7 bases are a match to TRBD2. The germline gives CDR1 LGHNA, CDR2 YSLEER. V was pared by 2 bases and J by 5 bases, with 9 bases of the junction left unmatched. The CDR3 runs 16 residues. The DNA of the CDR3 is TGCGCCAGCAGCCAACATCCGGGACTATACAACAATGAGCAGTTCTTC. Translation: CASSQHPGLYNNEQFF.

The chain employs TRBV9 and TRBJ2-5; no definite D call. Germline V lookup: CDR1 SGDLS, CDR2 YYNGEE. The CDR3 runs 12 residues. V shed 3 bases and J shed 5 bases, with 8 bases lying between them. CDR3 sequence: CASSATDETQYF. The DNA for the CDR3 is TGTGCCAGCAGCGCTACCGATGAGACCCAGTACTTC. Variable domain in full (rest from reference TRBV9 and TRBJ2-5): DSGVTQTPKHLITATGQRVTLRCSPRSGDLSVYWYQQSLDQGLQFLIQYYNGEERAKGNILERFSAQQFPDLHSELNLSSLELGDSALYFCASSATDETQYFGPGTRLLVL.

V and J are TRBV30 and TRBJ2-1, with TRBD1 matching 12 bases. Trimming cost V 1 base and J 6 bases; bases outside gene matches: 4. In germline, CDR1 is GTSNPN, CDR2 SVGIG (reference sequence). This CDR3 contains 15 residues. The CDR3 DNA reads as TGTGCCTGGAGTGCAGGGACAGGGGGCCTCAATGAGCAGTTCTTC. It encodes CAWSAGTGGLNEQFF.

This clone is a singleton in its sample. J is TRBJ2-7 and V is TRBV6-7; TRBD1 is a possible D gene (6 bases). TRBV6-7 is reported as an ORF; its role is uncertain. The CDR3 sequence is 15 residues long. V lost 5 bases and J lost 3, with 17 bases in between. The chain's CDR3 is CASSTLGHLLYEQYF. In nucleotides, the CDR3 is TGTGCCAGCAGTACATTGGGACACTTACTCTACGAGCAGTACTTC.

Turning to this clone: This CDR3 is also generated by other DNA sequences in the sample. The chain links TRBV18 to TRBJ2-2; 9 bases fit TRBD1. J lost 6 bases, V lost 6 bases, and 8 bases had no gene match. From germline, CDR1 is KGHSH and CDR2 LQKENI. This CDR3 is 15 amino acids long. The CDR3 sequence: CASSPDRGVPGELFF. Written as DNA, the CDR3 is TGTGCCAGCTCGCCGGACAGGGGCGTGCCCGGGGAGCTGTTTTTT.

The V gene is TRBV5-1, the J gene TRBJ1-4; the match to TRBD1 covers 8 bases. Germline trimming cut 4 bases from V and 8 bases from J; bases unmatched to any gene: 10. Germline CDR1 and CDR2: SGHRS and YFSETQ. The CDR3 is 15 residues long. The CDR3 region is CASSPGTGGYEKLFF. The CDR3 nucleotides are TGCGCCAGCAGCCCGGGGACAGGAGGGTACGAAAAACTGTTTTTT.

This chain uses TRBV30 with TRBJ1-5; no clear D gene. V lost 3 bases, J lost 0 bases, and 9 bases lay in between. Germline V gives CDR1 GTSNPN, CDR2 SVGIG (reference sequence). The CDR3 totals 14 residues. The CDR3 region has the DNA TGTGCCTGGAGGAGCGGAAATAGCAATCAGCCCCAGCATTTT. Amino acids: CAWRSGNSNQPQHF.

The chain couples TRBV6-2 or TRBV6-3 to TRBJ2-5, with 8 bases matching TRBD1. Germline CDR1 MNHEY, CDR2 SVGEGT. The V gene end was trimmed by 2 bases and the J gene end by 4 bases; junction bases not matched to a gene: 6. The CDR3 is 15 amino acids. Written as DNA, the CDR3 is TGTGCCAGCAGTTACCAAGACAGGGGAGGAGAGACCCAGTACTTC. It encodes CASSYQDRGGETQYF.

There are a few counts of this clone. The V gene is TRBV10-3, the J gene TRBJ2-7, with 13 positions matching TRBD2. The CDR3 is made up of 14 amino acids. Trimming cost V 10 bases and J 2 bases; bases outside gene matches: 5. The germline CDR1 and CDR2 sequences are ENHRY and SYGVKD. Here the CDR3 reads CATRGLAGTYEQYF. The CDR3 DNA reads TGTGCCACGAGGGGACTAGCGGGAACCTACGAGCAGTACTTC.

This clone was seen once. In this CDR3 the conserved last residue, phenylalanine or tryptophan, is missing, so a read error is likely. The DNA is omitted, as the CDR3 cannot be located on it reliably, and the CDR3 follows TCRdb's listing. The genes are TRBV9 and TRBJ2-2; the table calls TRBD2, which could not be checked here. The CDR3 sequence runs 10 residues, both termini included. Germline CDR1 and CDR2: SGDLS and YYNGEE. The CDR3 sequence: CATRRELPSP.

This chain connects TRBV15 to TRBJ2-7, with D possibly being TRBD2 (6 bases). V lost 0 bases to trimming and J lost 7 bases, with 7 bases between them. The length of the CDR3 is 12 residues. Germline CDR1 is LNHNV and CDR2 is YYDKDF (reference sequence). CDR3 residues: CATSRDGGEQYF. The CDR3 DNA follows: TGTGCCACCAGCAGAGATGGGGGGGAGCAGTACTTC.

This clone was counted only a few times. The rearrangement uses TRBV2 and TRBJ1-5; 8 nucleotides line up with TRBD1. Germline values: CDR1 SNHLY, CDR2 FYNNEI. The CDR3 totals 15 residues. V lost 4 bases and J lost 4; bases outside the gene matches: 6. The CDR3 DNA reads as TGTGCCAGCAGTGGGGACGACAGGGGTAATCAGCCCCAGCATTTT. This translates into CASSGDDRGNQPQHF.

The rearrangement joins TRBV6-4 to TRBJ2-5; D gene uncertain. The CDR3 covers 16 residues. V lost 5 bases and J lost 2, with 18 bases in between. Germline V gene sequence: CDR1 MRHNA, CDR2 SNTAGT. CDR3 protein: CASSLLHSRRQETQYF. The CDR3, as DNA: TGTGCCAGCAGTCTGTTACACAGTAGAAGACAAGAGACCCAGTACTTC.

This chain uses TRBV6-6 with TRBJ2-7; 12 bases align to TRBD1. Trimming cost V 6 bases and J 7 bases; bases outside gene matches: 7. CDR3 size: 14 residues. Per germline, CDR1 MNHNY and CDR2 SVGAGI (reference sequence). The CDR3 coding sequence is TGTGCCAGCAGCGGGGGACAGGGGGCGAGGGAGCAGTACTTC. It codes for CASSGGQGAREQYF.

The sample holds many counts of this clone. This sequence joins TRBV2 and TRBJ2-7, with D perhaps matching TRBD2 (5 bases). Between the trimmed V and J ends, which lost 5 bases and 4 bases, there was a span of 15 bases. CDR1 is SNHLY, CDR2 FYNNEI, per germline. The CDR3 has 14 residues. The CDR3 DNA is TGTGCCAGCAGTACAAGACTACCTCGATACGAGCAGTACTTC. This codes for CASSTRLPRYEQYF.